This T cell receptor beta chain was retrieved from a study of tumor and adjacent non-tumor tissue in lung cancer. Study-level findings and limits: Tumor tissue had significantly higher TCR diversity than normal lung.

V gave up 5 bases and J gave up 6 bases; unmatched junction bases: 15. The CDR3 consists of 16 residues. Per the germline V gene, CDR1 is MDHEN and CDR2 is SYDVKM. The template was RNA from unsorted bulk tissue. With regard to this clonotype: Antigen: not known. With a much larger clone just one base away, this may be a read error.

A modified ARM-PCR protocol with three rounds of nested PCR amplified TCRbeta. One entry per CDR3 protein results from TCRdb running MiXCR on the multiplex PCR reads. The data contain tens of thousands of distinct CDR3 sequences, over 55% of them singletons. This chain links TRBV28 with TRBJ2-7, with 8 positions matching TRBD2. The sequence was obtained from a woman in her forties with non-small cell lung cancer. Material for sequencing was lung tumor tissue. CDR3 in amino acids: CASSTQLSGSGTEQYF. In nucleotides, the CDR3 is TGTGCCAGCAGTACACAGTTAAGCGGGAGCGGAACCGAGCAGTACTTC.